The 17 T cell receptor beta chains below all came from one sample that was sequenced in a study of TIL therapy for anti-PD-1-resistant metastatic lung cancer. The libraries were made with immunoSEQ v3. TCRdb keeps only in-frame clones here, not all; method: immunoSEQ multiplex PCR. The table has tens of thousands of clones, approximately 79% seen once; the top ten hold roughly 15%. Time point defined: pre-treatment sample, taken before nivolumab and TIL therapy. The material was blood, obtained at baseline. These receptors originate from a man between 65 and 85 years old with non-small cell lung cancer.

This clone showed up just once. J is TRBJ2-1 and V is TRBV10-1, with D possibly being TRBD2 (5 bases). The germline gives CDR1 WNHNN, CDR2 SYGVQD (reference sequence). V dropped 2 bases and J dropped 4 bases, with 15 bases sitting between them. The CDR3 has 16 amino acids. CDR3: CASSEDGMKQYNEQFF. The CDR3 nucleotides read TGCGCCAGCAGTGAGGACGGGATGAAACAATACAATGAGCAGTTCTTC.

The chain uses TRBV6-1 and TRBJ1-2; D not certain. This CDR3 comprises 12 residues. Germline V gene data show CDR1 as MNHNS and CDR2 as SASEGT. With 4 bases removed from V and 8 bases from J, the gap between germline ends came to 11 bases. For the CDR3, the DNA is TGTGCCAGCAGTGGGTCAGTTGACGGCTACACCTTC. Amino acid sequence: CASSGSVDGYTF.

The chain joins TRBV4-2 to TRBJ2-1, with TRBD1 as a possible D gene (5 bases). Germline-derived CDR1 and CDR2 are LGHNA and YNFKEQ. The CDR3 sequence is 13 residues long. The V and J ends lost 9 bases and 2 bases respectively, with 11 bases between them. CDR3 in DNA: TGTGCCAGTGCAGTCAGGGCCTACAATGAGCAGTTCTTC. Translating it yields CASAVRAYNEQFF.

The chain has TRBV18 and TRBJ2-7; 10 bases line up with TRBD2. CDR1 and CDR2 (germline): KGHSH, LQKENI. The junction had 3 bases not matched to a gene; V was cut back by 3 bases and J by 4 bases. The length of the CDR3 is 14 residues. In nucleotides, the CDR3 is TGTGCCAGCTCACCGCTAGCGGGAGAGTACGAGCAGTACTTC. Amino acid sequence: CASSPLAGEYEQYF.

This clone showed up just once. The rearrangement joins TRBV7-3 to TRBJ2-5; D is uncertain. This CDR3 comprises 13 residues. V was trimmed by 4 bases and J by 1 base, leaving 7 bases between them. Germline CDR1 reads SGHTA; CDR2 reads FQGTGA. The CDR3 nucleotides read TGTGCCAGCAGCTACCAACCCCAAGAGACCCAGTACTTC. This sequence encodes CASSYQPQETQYF.

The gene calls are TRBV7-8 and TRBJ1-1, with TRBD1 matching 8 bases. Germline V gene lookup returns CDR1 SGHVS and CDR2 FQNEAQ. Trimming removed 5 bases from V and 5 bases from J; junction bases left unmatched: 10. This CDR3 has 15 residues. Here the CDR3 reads CASSGLTGVQTEAFF. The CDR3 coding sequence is TGTGCCAGCAGCGGACTGACAGGGGTCCAGACTGAAGCTTTCTTT.

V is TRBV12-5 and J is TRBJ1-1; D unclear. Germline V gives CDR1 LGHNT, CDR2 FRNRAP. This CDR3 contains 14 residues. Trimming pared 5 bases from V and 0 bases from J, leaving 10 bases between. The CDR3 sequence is CASGLEEMNTEAFF. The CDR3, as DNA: TGTGCTAGTGGTCTAGAGGAGATGAACACTGAAGCTTTCTTT. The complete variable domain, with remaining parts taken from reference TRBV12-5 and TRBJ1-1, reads DARVTQTPRHKVTEMGQEVTMRCQPILGHNTVFWYRQTMMQGLELLAYFRNRAPLDDSGMPKDRFSAEMPDATLATLKIQPSEPRDSAVYFCASGLEEMNTEAFFGQGTRLTVV.

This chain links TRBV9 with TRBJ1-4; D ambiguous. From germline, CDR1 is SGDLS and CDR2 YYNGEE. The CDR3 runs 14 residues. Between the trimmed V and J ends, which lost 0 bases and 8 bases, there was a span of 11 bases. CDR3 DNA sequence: TGTGCCAGCAGCGTAGCATCGGGTGGGGAAAAACTGTTTTTT. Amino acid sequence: CASSVASGGEKLFF.

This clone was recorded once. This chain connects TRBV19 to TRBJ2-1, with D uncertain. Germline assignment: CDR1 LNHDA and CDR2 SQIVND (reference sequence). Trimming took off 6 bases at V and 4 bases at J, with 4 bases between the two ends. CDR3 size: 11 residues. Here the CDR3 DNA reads TGTGCCAGTAGCCTATACAATGAGCAGTTCTTC. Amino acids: CASSLYNEQFF.

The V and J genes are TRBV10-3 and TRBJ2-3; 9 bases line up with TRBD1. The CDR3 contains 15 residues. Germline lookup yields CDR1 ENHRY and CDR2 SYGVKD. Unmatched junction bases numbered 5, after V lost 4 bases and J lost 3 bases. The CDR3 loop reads CAISVGDRETDTQYF. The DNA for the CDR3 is TGTGCCATCAGTGTCGGGGACAGGGAAACAGATACGCAGTATTTT.

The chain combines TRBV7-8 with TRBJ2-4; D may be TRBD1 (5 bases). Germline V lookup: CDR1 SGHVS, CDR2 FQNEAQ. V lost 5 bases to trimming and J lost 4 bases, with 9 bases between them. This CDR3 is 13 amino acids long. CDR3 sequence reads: CASSPRTKNIQYF. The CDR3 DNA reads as TGTGCCAGCAGCCCCCGGACAAAAAACATTCAGTACTTC.

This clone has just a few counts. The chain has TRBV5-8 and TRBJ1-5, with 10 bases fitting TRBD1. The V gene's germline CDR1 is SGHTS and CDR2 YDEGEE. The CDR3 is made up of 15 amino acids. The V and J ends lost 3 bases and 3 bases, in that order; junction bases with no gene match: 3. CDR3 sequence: CASSSGTGANQPQHF. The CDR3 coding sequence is TGTGCCAGCAGCTCCGGGACAGGGGCCAATCAGCCCCAGCATTTT. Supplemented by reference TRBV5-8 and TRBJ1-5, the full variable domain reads EAGVTQSPTHLIKTRGQQATLRCSPISGHTSVYWYQQALGLGLQFLLWYDEGEERNRGNFPPRFSGRQFPNYSSELNVNALELEDSALYLCASSSGTGANQPQHFGDGTRLSIL.

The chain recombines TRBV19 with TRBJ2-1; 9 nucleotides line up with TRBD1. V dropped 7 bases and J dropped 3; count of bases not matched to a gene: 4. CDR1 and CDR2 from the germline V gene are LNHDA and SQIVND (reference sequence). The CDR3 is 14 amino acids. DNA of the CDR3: TGTGCCAGTAAGGGGACAGGGCACTACAATGAGCAGTTCTTC. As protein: CASKGTGHYNEQFF.

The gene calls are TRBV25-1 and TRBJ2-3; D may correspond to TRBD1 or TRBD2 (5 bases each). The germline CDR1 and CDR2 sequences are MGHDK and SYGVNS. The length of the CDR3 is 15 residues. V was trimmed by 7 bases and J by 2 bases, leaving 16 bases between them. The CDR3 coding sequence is TGTGCCAGCACGGCGCGAGGGGCCCCCACAGATACGCAGTATTTT. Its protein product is CASTARGAPTDTQYF.

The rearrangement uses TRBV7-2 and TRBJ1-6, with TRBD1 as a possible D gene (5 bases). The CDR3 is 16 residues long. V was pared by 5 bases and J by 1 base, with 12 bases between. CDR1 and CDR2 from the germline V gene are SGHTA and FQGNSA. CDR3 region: CASSPRDGSYNSPLHF. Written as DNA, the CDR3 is TGTGCCAGCAGCCCTAGGGACGGTTCCTATAATTCACCCCTCCACTTT.

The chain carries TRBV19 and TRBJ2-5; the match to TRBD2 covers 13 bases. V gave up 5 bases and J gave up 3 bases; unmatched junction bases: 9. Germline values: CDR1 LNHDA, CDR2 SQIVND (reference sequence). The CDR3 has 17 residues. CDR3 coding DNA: TGTGCCAGTAGTTGGCGACTAGCGGGAGGATCGAAAGAGACCCAGTACTTC. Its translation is CASSWRLAGGSKETQYF.

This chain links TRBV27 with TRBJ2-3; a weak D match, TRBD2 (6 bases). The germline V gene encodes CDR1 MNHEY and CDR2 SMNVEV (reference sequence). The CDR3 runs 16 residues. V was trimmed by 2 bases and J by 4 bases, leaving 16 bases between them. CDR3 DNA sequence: TGTGCCAGCAGTTTAACTCCAAGCGGGCCCCCAGATACGCAGTATTTT. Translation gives CASSLTPSGPPDTQYF.